The 23 T cell receptor beta chains below come from one sample, sequenced in a study of T cell responses to AZD1222 COVID-19 vaccine. The assay was immunoSEQ multiplex PCR, and TCRdb's table has in-frame clones only and misses some. The table includes about 120,000 clones, around 90% detected once. The starting material was peripheral blood, obtained on day 0 of AZD1222 vaccination. Receptor source: an adult in good health.

The chain links TRBV19 to TRBJ2-1, with a possible D match to TRBD2 (6 bases). The CDR3 contains 16 residues. The germline V and J ends were trimmed by 3 bases and 2 bases, with 14 bases remaining between them. Per germline, CDR1 LNHDA and CDR2 SQIVND (reference sequence). CDR3 residues: CASSITPPSAYNEQFF. DNA of the CDR3: TGTGCCAGTAGTATCACCCCCCCTAGCGCCTACAATGAGCAGTTCTTC.

The CDR3 bases are TGTGCCAGCAGCCGCGGACAGGTTGACACCGGGGAGCTGTTTTTT. As protein: CASSRGQVDTGELFF. The chain links TRBV3-1 (or the pseudogene TRBV3-2) to TRBJ2-2; 7 nucleotides match TRBD1. Germline CDR1 and CDR2: LGHDT and YNNKEL (reference sequence). V was pared by 4 bases and J by 3 bases, with 5 bases of the junction left unmatched. The CDR3 contains 15 residues.

This clone was picked up a small number of times. The genes are TRBV28 and TRBJ2-7; TRBD1 agrees at 7 bases. The CDR3 contains 14 residues. The V gene's germline CDR1 is MDHEN and CDR2 SYDVKM. The trim removed 7 bases at V and 3 bases at J, leaving 9 bases unmatched. This CDR3 reads CASKPGTVVYEQYF. CDR3 nucleotides: TGTGCCAGCAAGCCGGGGACAGTAGTCTACGAGCAGTACTTC.

This clone has only a few counts. The chain couples TRBV5-1 to TRBJ2-2; the match to TRBD2 covers 9 bases. Germline lookup yields CDR1 SGHRS and CDR2 YFSETQ. The CDR3 spans 17 residues. Trimming removed 1 base from V and 5 bases from J; junction bases left unmatched: 9. CDR3 residues: CASSLSGGLAGTGELFF. CDR3 DNA: TGCGCCAGCAGCTTGTCTGGGGGGCTAGCGGGGACCGGGGAGCTGTTTTTT.

This chain uses TRBV11-3 with TRBJ2-7, with 12 bases lining up with TRBD2. The CDR3 has 15 amino acids. V was clipped by 5 bases and J by 3 bases; unmatched bases: 5. Germline V lookup: CDR1 SGHNT, CDR2 YENEEA. The CDR3 sequence: CASSPGLAGFYEQYF. The CDR3, as DNA: TGTGCCAGCAGCCCCGGACTAGCGGGGTTCTACGAGCAGTACTTC.

The chain has TRBV7-9 and TRBJ2-7; 8 nucleotides match TRBD2. Germline V gene sequence: CDR1 SEHNR, CDR2 FQNEAQ (reference sequence). The trim removed 5 bases at V and 2 bases at J, leaving 2 bases unmatched. The CDR3 length is 13 residues. The CDR3 region is CASSPGGAYEQYF. The CDR3 DNA reads TGTGCCAGCAGCCCCGGGGGGGCCTACGAGCAGTACTTC.

The gene calls are TRBV6-1 and TRBJ1-2, with D hard to call. Germline CDR1 MNHNS, CDR2 SASEGT. CDR3 length: 15 amino acids. V was shortened by 0 bases and J by 5 bases, with 13 bases between the two germline ends. The CDR3 region has the DNA TGTGCCAGCAGTGAAGCGTACCTCGGAGGTTATGGCTACACCTTC. Translating it yields CASSEAYLGGYGYTF.

The chain carries TRBV19 and TRBJ2-7, with D perhaps matching TRBD1 (8 bases). Germline V gene data show CDR1 as LNHDA and CDR2 as SQIVND (reference sequence). Between the trimmed V and J ends, which lost 5 bases and 3 bases, there was a span of 17 bases. The CDR3 loop spans 15 amino acids. CDR3 residues: CASSQIQGEGYEQYF. The CDR3 nucleotides read TGTGCCAGTAGTCAGATACAGGGGGAGGGCTACGAGCAGTACTTC.

This chain joins TRBV9 and TRBJ2-1; 7 nucleotides agree with TRBD1. This CDR3 has 16 amino acids. V shed 2 bases, J shed 4 bases, and the junction held 9 bases outside the gene matches. Germline lookup yields CDR1 SGDLS and CDR2 YYNGEE. The CDR3 DNA reads TGTGCCAGCAGCGTCTCGGGACAGATGGGTTACAATGAGCAGTTCTTC. This sequence encodes CASSVSGQMGYNEQFF.

The chain links TRBV5-1 to TRBJ2-1, with TRBD2 matching 9 bases. From germline, CDR1 is SGHRS and CDR2 YFSETQ. This CDR3 is built from 15 residues. The trim removed 4 bases at V and 3 bases at J, leaving 5 bases unmatched. CDR3 in DNA: TGCGCCAGCAGCGGAACTAGCGGGTACTACAATGAGCAGTTCTTC. Translating it yields CASSGTSGYYNEQFF.

V and J are TRBV4-2 and TRBJ2-3; 15 bases line up with TRBD2. V was pared by 1 base and J by 6 bases, with 11 bases of the junction left unmatched. Germline loops: CDR1 LGHNA, CDR2 YNFKEQ. This CDR3 region has 19 residues. The CDR3 is CASSQVVGLAGGSKDTQYF. The CDR3, as DNA: TGTGCCAGCAGCCAAGTAGTGGGACTAGCGGGGGGATCCAAGGATACGCAGTATTTT.

The V call is TRBV3-1 (or the pseudogene TRBV3-2), the J call TRBJ2-3; TRBD2 matches 7 bases. The CDR3 sequence is 15 residues long. Germline CDR1 and CDR2: LGHDT and YNNKEL (reference sequence). The junction had 7 bases not matched to a gene; V was cut back by 3 bases and J by 4 bases. For the CDR3, the DNA is TGTGCCAGCAGCCACGCGGGGGAGGGTGCAGATACGCAGTATTTT. This gives the protein CASSHAGEGADTQYF.

The chain is built from TRBV19 and TRBJ2-7; 8 bases fit TRBD2. Trimming removed 4 bases from V and 2 bases from J; junction bases left unmatched: 19. Germline V gene sequence: CDR1 LNHDA, CDR2 SQIVND (reference sequence). CDR3 length equals 19 residues. Here the CDR3 reads CASSTGQGRGGEKPYEQYF. CDR3 nucleotide sequence: TGTGCCAGTAGTACCGGACAAGGTCGGGGGGGAGAAAAACCCTACGAGCAGTACTTC. Full variable domain (remainder filled in from reference TRBV19 and TRBJ2-7): DGGITQSPKYLFRKEGQNVTLSCEQNLNHDAMYWYRQDPGQGLRLIYYSQIVNDFQKGDIAEGYSVSREKKESFPLTVTSAQKNPTAFYLCASSTGQGRGGEKPYEQYFGPGTRLTVT.

The V call is TRBV6-2 or TRBV6-3, the J call TRBJ2-1; possible D gene TRBD2, 6 bases. This CDR3 has 16 residues. Trimming took off 6 bases at V and 9 bases at J, with 24 bases between the two ends. Germline V gene sequence: CDR1 MNHEY, CDR2 SVGEGT. CDR3 nucleotide sequence: TGTGCCAGCAGCCCTCAACCGGGGCCCCAGGGAGGTGAGCAGTTCTTC. As protein: CASSPQPGPQGGEQFF.

J is TRBJ1-6 and V is TRBV10-3, with D maybe TRBD1 (6 bases). V lost 3 bases to trimming and J lost 7 bases, with 16 bases between them. In germline, CDR1 is ENHRY, CDR2 SYGVKD. The CDR3 is made up of 16 amino acids. DNA for the CDR3: TGTGCCATCAGTGAAGCCGGGGGCGCGCGGAATTCACCCCTCCACTTT. It specifies CAISEAGGARNSPLHF.

V usage is TRBV7-8 and J usage is TRBJ1-4, with D possibly being TRBD1 (6 bases). Trimming pared 7 bases from V and 5 bases from J, leaving 17 bases between. Germline CDR1 SGHVS, CDR2 FQNEAQ. The CDR3 runs 15 residues. This chain's CDR3 is CASMVQGRVNEKLFF. CDR3 sequence (DNA): TGTGCCAGCATGGTCCAGGGGAGGGTGAATGAAAAACTGTTTTTT.

This clone was seen a few times. The rearrangement uses TRBV11-2 and TRBJ2-7; TRBD2 aligns across 11 bases. Germline trimming cut 6 bases from V and 4 bases from J; bases unmatched to any gene: 5. The germline CDR1 and CDR2 sequences are SGHAT and FQNNGV. The CDR3 totals 14 residues. The chain's CDR3 is CASRKLAGEYEQYF. Written as DNA, the CDR3 is TGTGCCAGCAGAAAACTAGCGGGAGAATACGAGCAGTACTTC.

The chain links TRBV19 to TRBJ1-1; D may be TRBD1 (5 bases). The CDR3 is 14 residues long. Looked up from germline, CDR1 is LNHDA and CDR2 is SQIVND (reference sequence). Trimming cost V 2 bases and J 2 bases, with 9 bases left between them. DNA of the CDR3: TGTGCCAGTAGTATAATGGGGCGAAACACTGAAGCTTTCTTT. It yields the protein CASSIMGRNTEAFF.

This chain links TRBV6-2 or TRBV6-3 with TRBJ1-6; TRBD1 agrees at 7 bases. Trimming cost V 6 bases and J 7 bases; bases outside gene matches: 15. Germline values: CDR1 MNHEY, CDR2 SVGEGT. The CDR3 has 17 residues. CDR3 residues: CASSTPGGVRTNSPLHF. CDR3 nucleotide sequence: TGTGCCAGCAGCACCCCAGGGGGAGTCCGGACGAATTCACCCCTCCACTTT.

The genes are TRBV19 and TRBJ2-1; 7 nucleotides align to TRBD2. The length of the CDR3 is 16 residues. CDR1 is LNHDA, CDR2 SQIVND, per germline (reference sequence). Losses at the gene ends were 4 bases for V and 5 bases for J; bases not matched to a gene: 11. The chain's CDR3 is CASSRTSSGPNNEQFF. The CDR3 nucleotides are TGTGCCAGTAGTAGGACTAGTTCGGGGCCCAACAATGAGCAGTTCTTC.

This chain uses TRBV18 with TRBJ1-6, with unresolved D. In germline, CDR1 is KGHSH, CDR2 LQKENI. The CDR3 sequence is 15 residues long. V was clipped by 3 bases and J by 9 bases, with 15 bases between them. CDR3 residues: CASSPNSNTLSPLHF. The CDR3, as DNA: TGTGCCAGCTCACCCAACAGCAATACCCTTTCACCCCTCCACTTT.

V gene TRBV9 combines with J gene TRBJ2-5, with 7 bases lining up with TRBD2. V dropped 0 bases and J dropped 5; count of bases not matched to a gene: 7. The CDR3 totals 15 residues. The germline gives CDR1 SGDLS, CDR2 YYNGEE. The CDR3, as DNA: TGTGCCAGCAGCGTAGAGGGAGCGGGAAGGGAGACCCAGTACTTC. Its protein product is CASSVEGAGRETQYF.

Only a few counts were recorded for this clone. The gene calls are TRBV7-2 and TRBJ1-1; D remains unclear. This CDR3 contains 13 residues. The germline V gene encodes CDR1 SGHTA and CDR2 FQGNSA. V lost 2 bases and J lost 2, with 6 bases in between. This CDR3 is CASSLRANTEAFF. The CDR3, as DNA: TGTGCCAGCAGCTTAAGGGCCAACACTGAAGCTTTCTTT.